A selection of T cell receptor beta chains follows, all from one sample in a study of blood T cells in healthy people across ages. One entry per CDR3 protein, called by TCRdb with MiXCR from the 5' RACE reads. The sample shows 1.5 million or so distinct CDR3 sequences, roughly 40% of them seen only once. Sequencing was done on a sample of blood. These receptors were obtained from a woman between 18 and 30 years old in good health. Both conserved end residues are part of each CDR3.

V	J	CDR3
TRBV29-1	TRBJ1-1	CSVTGQQHTEAFF
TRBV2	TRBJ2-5	CASSETEETQYF
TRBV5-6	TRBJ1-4	CASSRQGRTNEKLFF
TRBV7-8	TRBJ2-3	CASSLVAGFRTDTQYF
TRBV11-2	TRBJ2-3	CASSLLPPGTGITDTQYF
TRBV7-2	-	CASSPNPSYNEQYF
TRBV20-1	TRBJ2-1	CSARAASGSGSYNEQFF
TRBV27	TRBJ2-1	CASSPRPRSYNEQFF
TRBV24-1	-	CATSSPGAGETQYF
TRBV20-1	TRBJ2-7	CSASRPGTGMSYEQYF
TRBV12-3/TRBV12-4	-	CASSEGTGNDEQYF
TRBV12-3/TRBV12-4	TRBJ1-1	CASSHRVNTEAFF
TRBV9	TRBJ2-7	CASSMGLARVQYF
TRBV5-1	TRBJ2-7	CASSLDSHYEQYF
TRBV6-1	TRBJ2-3	CASSRDISGGATVTDAQYF
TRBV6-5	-	CASSTRGGSHDNEQYF
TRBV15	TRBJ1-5	CATSRGGHLNQPQHF
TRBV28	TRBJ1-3	CASTSGGEGNTIYF
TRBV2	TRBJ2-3	CASRWGYVDTQYF
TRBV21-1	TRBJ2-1	CASSKSGRAGYNEQFF
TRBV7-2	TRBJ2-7	CASSRMAGGVYEQYF
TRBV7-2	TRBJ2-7	CASAVGLATYEQYF
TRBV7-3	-	CASSFLTSGLLNYEQYF
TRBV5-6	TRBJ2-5	CASSSASNRGRQETQYF
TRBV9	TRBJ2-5	CASSVRWNEQYF
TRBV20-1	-	CSARDAGGNVQGTQYF
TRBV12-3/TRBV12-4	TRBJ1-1	CASSWTANTEAFF
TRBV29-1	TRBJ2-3	CSVPKGPTDTQYF
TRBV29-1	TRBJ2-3	CSTQRVSWGPDTQYF
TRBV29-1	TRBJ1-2	CSVSTGTTSSGYTF
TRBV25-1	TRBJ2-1	CASRAPGTGFNEQFF
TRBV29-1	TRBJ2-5	CSVSREEETQYF
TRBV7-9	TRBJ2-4	CASSLGRLPAGEQYF
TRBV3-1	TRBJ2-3	CTSSQAGGGDTQYF
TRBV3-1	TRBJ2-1	CASSPYLSSFNEQFF
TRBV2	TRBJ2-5	CASSEGLSGLAGPNEQYF
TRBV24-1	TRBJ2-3	CATSDPTQGKILTDTQYF